This TCR beta chain came from a study of identical twins. All donors comprised healthy Caucasians. General study findings and limits: Twins shared beta out-of-frame sequences in excess, but this excess was weaker. Conclusions were drawn cross-sectionally by statistical analysis, without following the same donors.

cDNA carried unique molecular identifiers, and a universal primer site was added by template switching. One entry per CDR3 protein results from TCRdb running MiXCR on the 5' RACE reads. The table records 200,000 to 250,000 distinct CDR3 sequences, 6% to 8.5% of them present only once. The CDR3 sequence is 18 residues long. J lost 4 bases, V lost 1 base, and 12 bases had no gene match. Germline V gene data show CDR1 as LGHNA and CDR2 as YNFKEQ. This clonotype appeared many times. As yet, its antigen is unknown. These sequences were also reported in another study, on yellow fever vaccine responses in identical twins.

This rearrangement joins TRBV4-2 to TRBJ2-2; 7 bases map to TRBD2. Sequenced sample: CD8+ T cells sorted from blood. This receptor was identified in a woman aged 18-29 years in good health. The CDR3: CASSQVGPTGLFTGELFF. The CDR3 DNA sequence: TGTGCCAGCAGCCAAGTTGGCCCCACGGGACTATTCACCGGGGAGCTGTTTTTT.